This TCR beta chain was identified in a study of technical replicates of blood from several donors. Using immunoSEQ multiplex PCR, the repertoire was profiled, and TCRdb retains in-frame clones only, with some absent. The repertoire holds approximately 52,000 clones, with 80% to 95% as singletons. This clone has a single count. Material for sequencing was PBMCs. This TCR was recovered from a human donor in good health. Some clones in this sample may be carry-over from other donors' samples.

The CDR3 region is CASSLGQVGEQYF. Written as DNA, the CDR3 is TGTGCCAGCAGCTTGGGACAGGTGGGCGAGCAGTACTTC. This chain joins TRBV5-4 and TRBJ2-7; TRBD1 might be the D (6 bases). V lost 0 bases to trimming and J lost 6 bases, with 10 bases between them. The CDR3 has 13 residues. The germline CDR1 and CDR2 sequences are SGHNT and YYREEE (reference sequence).